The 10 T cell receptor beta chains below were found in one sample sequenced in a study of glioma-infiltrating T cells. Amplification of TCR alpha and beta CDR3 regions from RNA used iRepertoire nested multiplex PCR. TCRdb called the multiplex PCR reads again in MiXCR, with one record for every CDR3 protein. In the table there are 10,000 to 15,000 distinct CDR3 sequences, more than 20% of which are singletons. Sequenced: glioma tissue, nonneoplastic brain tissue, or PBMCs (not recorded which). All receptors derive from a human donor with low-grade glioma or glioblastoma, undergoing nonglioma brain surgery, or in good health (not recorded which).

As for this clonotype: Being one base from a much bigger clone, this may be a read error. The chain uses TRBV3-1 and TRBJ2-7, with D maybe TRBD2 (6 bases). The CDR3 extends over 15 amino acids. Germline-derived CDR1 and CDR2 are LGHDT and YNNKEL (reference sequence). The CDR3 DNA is TGTACCAGCAGCCAAGAGACGGGAGCTCCCTACGAGCAGTACTTC. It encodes CTSSQETGAPYEQYF.

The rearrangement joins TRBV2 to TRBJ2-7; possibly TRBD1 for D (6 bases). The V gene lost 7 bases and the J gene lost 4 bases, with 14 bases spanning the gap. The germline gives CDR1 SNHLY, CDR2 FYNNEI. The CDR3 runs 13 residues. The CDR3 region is CASTGQGTYEQYF. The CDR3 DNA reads TGTGCCAGCACGGGGCAGGGGACGTACGAGCAGTACTTC.

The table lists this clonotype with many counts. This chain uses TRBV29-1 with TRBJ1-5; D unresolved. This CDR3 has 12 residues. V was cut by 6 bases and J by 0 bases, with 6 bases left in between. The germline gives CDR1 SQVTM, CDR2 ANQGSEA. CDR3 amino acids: CSVRSSNQPQHF. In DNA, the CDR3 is TGCAGCGTCCGGAGTAGCAATCAGCCCCAGCATTTT.

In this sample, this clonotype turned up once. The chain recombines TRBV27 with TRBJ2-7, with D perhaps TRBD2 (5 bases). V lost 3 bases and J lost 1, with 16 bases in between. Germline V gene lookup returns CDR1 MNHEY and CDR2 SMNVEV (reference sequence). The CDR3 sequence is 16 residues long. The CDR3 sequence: CASSFLSASGSYEQYF. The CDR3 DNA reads TGTGCCAGCAGTTTCCTTAGCGCGAGTGGGTCCTACGAGCAGTACTTC.

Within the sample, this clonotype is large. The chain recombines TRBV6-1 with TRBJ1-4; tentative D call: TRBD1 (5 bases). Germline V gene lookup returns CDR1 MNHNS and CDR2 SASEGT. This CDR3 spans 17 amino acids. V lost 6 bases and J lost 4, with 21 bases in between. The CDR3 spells CASSSMNPGRLNEKLFF. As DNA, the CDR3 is TGTGCCAGCAGCTCAATGAATCCGGGACGGCTTAATGAAAAACTGTTTTTT.

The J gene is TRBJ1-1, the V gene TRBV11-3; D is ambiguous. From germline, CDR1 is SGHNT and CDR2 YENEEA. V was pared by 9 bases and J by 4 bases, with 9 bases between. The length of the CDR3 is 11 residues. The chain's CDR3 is CASSPGTEAFF. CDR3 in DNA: TGTGCCAGTTCCCCAGGCACTGAAGCTTTCTTT.

CDR3 loop: CASSQGQDLSYEQYF. For the CDR3, the DNA is TGTGCCAGCAGTCAAGGACAGGACCTCTCCTACGAGCAGTACTTC. V gene TRBV6-1 combines with J gene TRBJ2-7; 7 bases match TRBD1. The CDR3 extends over 15 amino acids. J lost 0 bases, V lost 5 bases, and 7 bases had no gene match. Germline V lookup: CDR1 MNHNS, CDR2 SASEGT.

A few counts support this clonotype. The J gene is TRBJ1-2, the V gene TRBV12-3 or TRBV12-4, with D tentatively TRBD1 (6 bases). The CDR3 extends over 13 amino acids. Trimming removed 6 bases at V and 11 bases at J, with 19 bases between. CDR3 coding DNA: TGTGCCAGCAGCGAGGACAGTGGTCTGTTGTACACCTTC. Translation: CASSEDSGLLYTF.

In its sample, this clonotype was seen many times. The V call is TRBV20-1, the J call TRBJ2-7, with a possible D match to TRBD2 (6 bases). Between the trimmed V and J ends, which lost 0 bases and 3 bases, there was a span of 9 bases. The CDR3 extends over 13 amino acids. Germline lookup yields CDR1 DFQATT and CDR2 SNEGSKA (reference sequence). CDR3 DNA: TGCAGTGCTAGAGAGCTTAGCGGCTACGAGCAGTACTTC. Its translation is CSARELSGYEQYF.

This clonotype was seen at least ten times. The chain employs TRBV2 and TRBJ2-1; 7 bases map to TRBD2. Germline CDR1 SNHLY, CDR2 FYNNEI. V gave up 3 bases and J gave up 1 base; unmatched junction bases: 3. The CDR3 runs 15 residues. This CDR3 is CASSDTGGSYNEQFF. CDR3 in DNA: TGTGCCAGCAGTGATACGGGGGGTTCCTACAATGAGCAGTTCTTC.